These T cell receptor beta chains were read from a single sample in a study of PD-L1 blockade in urothelial cancer. The table came from immunoSEQ multiplex PCR; TCRdb's copy has only in-frame clones and leaves some out. This sample carries 55,000 to 80,000 clones, about four fifths of them seen once, and the ten largest clones take roughly 3.2%. The sample consisted of PBMCs, taken around atezolizumab (anti-PD-L1) treatment. Receptor source: a man between 65 and 85 years old with urothelial cancer. The CDR3 runs from the conserved cysteine through the conserved F or W. Clone size appears in some rows only: once, few, many, or a class for an expanded clone.

13	NA	TRBV2	TRBJ2-7	CASSTHGGGEQYF
15	NA	TRBV7-6	TRBJ2-3	CASSSLAGRTDTQYF
15	NA	TRBV18	TRBJ1-1	CASSPDPVMNTEAFF
18	NA	TRBV11-2	TRBJ2-3	CASSSVPSLAGAWDTQYF
15	NA	TRBV18	TRBJ2-1	CASSPGTSGYNEQFF
15	few	TRBV7-9	TRBJ2-1	CASSPQGAGGLAQFF
16	NA	TRBV7-9	TRBJ2-2	CASSLGGLANTGELFF
12	NA	TRBV6-1	TRBJ2-1	CASRPTSGEQFF
16	NA	TRBV27	TRBJ1-2	CASSLSGGAQGYGYTF
12	few	TRBV30	TRBJ2-7	CAWSDRGYEQYF
13	NA	TRBV5-1	TRBJ2-5	CASSKGLQETQYF
15	NA	TRBV28	TRBJ2-7	CASRFTSGASYEQYF
17	NA	TRBV7-2	TRBJ1-2	CASSLALGGPGDDGYTF
14	once	TRBV5-4	TRBJ1-2	CASSLANRVDGYTF
16	NA	TRBV18	TRBJ1-1	CASSWGTGGMNTEAFF
17	NA	TRBV9	TRBJ2-3	CASSVAGSGATTDTQYF
15	NA	TRBV11-2	TRBJ2-1	CASSSLAGAYNEQFF
15	NA	TRBV4-1	TRBJ2-1	CASSQEASGYNEQFF
16	NA	TRBV19	TRBJ1-5	CASSIPRGGVNQPQHF
14	NA	TRBV2	TRBJ2-3	CASSDPSRPDTQYF
17	NA	TRBV18	TRBJ2-2	CASSQRLAGGSAGELFF
15	NA	TRBV5-1	TRBJ1-4	CASREGTGGGEKLFF
14	NA	TRBV7-9	TRBJ1-1	CASSLAAYGVGAFF
14	NA	TRBV11-2	TRBJ2-5	CASSLNRGQETQYF
15	NA	TRBV27	TRBJ2-1	CASSLSGRVNNEQFF
14	NA	TRBV6-4	TRBJ2-2	CASSATSVTGELFF
14	once	TRBV28	TRBJ2-7	CASSFPVSPYEQYF
13	NA	TRBV30	TRBJ2-1	CAWSSGRRYEQFF
17	NA	TRBV28	TRBJ2-1	CASSPAIGLAEYNEQFF
13	NA	TRBV29-1	TRBJ1-5	CSVLADSNQPQHF
14	NA	TRBV30	TRBJ2-7	CAWSRDRAGYEQYF
15	NA	TRBV4-1	TRBJ2-1	CASSQALAGGVEQFF
16	NA	TRBV5-1	TRBJ1-1	CASSPGDSPGYTEAFF
17	NA	TRBV11-2	TRBJ1-4	CASTPPGGRATNEKLFF
13	few	TRBV6-1	TRBJ1-1	CASKTGVGTEAFF
14	once	TRBV4-2	TRBJ1-1	CASSLNRADTEAFF
16	once	TRBV6-6	TRBJ1-5	CASSSPLRGWSQPQHF
17	NA	TRBV11-2	TRBJ2-3	CASSPRDRGLAGSGQYF
14	few	TRBV5-4	TRBJ1-2	CASSSGPTNYGYTF
15	NA	TRBV9	TRBJ2-2	CASSVSREADGELFF
15	NA	TRBV6-5	TRBJ2-7	CASSAPGLAVYEQYF
14	NA	TRBV19	TRBJ1-2	CASSFGQGQYGYTF
14	NA	TRBV27	TRBJ2-7	CASSTRDRVHEQYF